The clone carrying this T cell receptor beta chain was seen more than once but under ten times. The CDR3 consists of 15 residues. The V end was cut by 6 bases, the J end by 0 bases, with 14 bases between. CDR1 is SEHNR, CDR2 FQNEAQ, per germline (reference sequence). Using immunoSEQ multiplex PCR, the repertoire was profiled, and TCRdb retains in-frame clones only, with some absent. The sample lists some 250,000 clones, approximately 91% occurring once. This record belongs to a study of blood T cell repertoires in COVID-19. The TCR was taken from a human donor in a cohort exposed to, infected with or recovered from COVID-19 (not recorded which). The donor label of this sample is uncertain. V is TRBV7-9 and J is TRBJ1-1, with a tentative D call TRBD1 (6 bases). Material: PBMCs or T cells enriched from blood (not recorded which). The CDR3 DNA reads TGTGCCAGCAGACCGAACGACAGGATGAACACTGAAGCTTTCTTT. This codes for CASRPNDRMNTEAFF.